The 15 T cell receptor beta chains below come from one sample, sequenced in a study of blood T cell repertoires in COVID-19. The data were produced by immunoSEQ multiplex PCR, yet TCRdb's version contains in-frame clones alone and is incomplete. The table lists some 160,000 clones, 85% to 90% of them singletons. The material sequenced was peripheral blood. All receptors come from a man between 45 and 60 years old who had recovered from COVID-19.

The genes are TRBV28 and TRBJ2-7; D possibly corresponds to TRBD1 (7 bases). This CDR3 spans 13 amino acids. Trimming cost V 6 bases and J 3 bases, with 12 bases left between them. In germline, CDR1 is MDHEN, CDR2 SYDVKM. The CDR3 spells CASRAGQFYEQYF. CDR3 bases: TGTGCCAGCAGGGCGGGACAGTTCTACGAGCAGTACTTC.

The DNA for the CDR3 is TGTGCCAGCAGTCCCCGAGGCGCAAAGAACACCGGGGAGCTGTTTTTT. It codes for CASSPRGAKNTGELFF. The chain has TRBV2 and TRBJ2-2; D gene uncertain. Germline V lookup: CDR1 SNHLY, CDR2 FYNNEI. V was pared by 5 bases and J by 1 base, with 14 bases between. This CDR3 contains 16 residues.

The rearrangement joins TRBV19 to TRBJ1-5, with D tentatively TRBD1 (6 bases). Between the trimmed V and J ends, which lost 7 bases and 0 bases, there was a span of 13 bases. Germline values: CDR1 LNHDA, CDR2 SQIVND (reference sequence). This CDR3 has 15 amino acids. CDR3 nucleotides: TGTGCCAGTAAAAGGACAGTTTATAGCAATCAGCCCCAGCATTTT. The encoded protein is CASKRTVYSNQPQHF. The full variable domain, completed using reference TRBV19 and TRBJ1-5, is DGGITQSPKYLFRKEGQNVTLSCEQNLNHDAMYWYRQDPGQGLRLIYYSQIVNDFQKGDIAEGYSVSREKKESFPLTVTSAQKNPTAFYLCASKRTVYSNQPQHFGDGTRLSIL.

This chain links TRBV10-1 with TRBJ2-4, with D unresolved. The CDR3 extends over 17 amino acids. CDR1 WNHNN and CDR2 SYGVQD come from the germline V gene (reference sequence). V gave up 0 bases and J gave up 2 bases, with 14 bases separating them. In DNA, the CDR3 is TGCGCCAGCAGTGAGTCACCTCGGGTTTTAACCAAAAACATTCAGTACTTC. Its protein product is CASSESPRVLTKNIQYF.

The chain joins TRBV28 to TRBJ1-2; no clear D. Trimming cost V 1 base and J 4 bases, with 10 bases left between them. The CDR3 is 14 residues long. The germline V gene has CDR1 MDHEN and CDR2 SYDVKM. CDR3 sequence (DNA): TGTGCCAGCAGTTTATATCCATACAGCTATGGCTACACCTTC. As protein: CASSLYPYSYGYTF.

V is TRBV5-1 and J is TRBJ2-1, with D perhaps TRBD2 (5 bases). V lost 1 base to trimming and J lost 0 bases, with 11 bases between them. The germline V gene encodes CDR1 SGHRS and CDR2 YFSETQ. There are 16 residues in the CDR3. CDR3 in DNA: TGCGCCAGCAGCTTGAATGCGGAGGCCTCCTACAATGAGCAGTTCTTC. It translates to CASSLNAEASYNEQFF.

This sequence joins TRBV27 and TRBJ2-1, with TRBD1 matching 9 bases. V gave up 6 bases and J gave up 3 bases; unmatched junction bases: 6. Germline V lookup: CDR1 MNHEY, CDR2 SMNVEV (reference sequence). CDR3 size: 15 residues. The DNA of the CDR3 is TGTGCCAGCAGCCCGGGACAGGGCGACTACAATGAGCAGTTCTTC. Translation gives CASSPGQGDYNEQFF.

This sequence joins TRBV2 and TRBJ1-4; 9 bases match TRBD1. Germline V gives CDR1 SNHLY, CDR2 FYNNEI. The CDR3 is made up of 17 amino acids. V shed 2 bases and J 7 bases; nucleotides not matched to a gene: 11. The CDR3 sequence: CASSEIIGTGNGEKLFF. The CDR3 region has the DNA TGTGCCAGCAGTGAAATTATAGGGACAGGGAACGGTGAAAAACTGTTTTTT.

The rearrangement joins TRBV7-2 to TRBJ2-7; 10 nucleotides match TRBD2. J gave up 0 bases and V 4 bases, and 0 bases lay outside the gene matches. The CDR3 has 14 amino acids. The germline CDR1 and CDR2 sequences are SGHTA and FQGNSA. The CDR3 bases are TGTGCCAGCAGCTCTAGCGGGGGCTCCTACGAGCAGTACTTC. Its translation is CASSSSGGSYEQYF.

This clone turned up a few times. The chain joins TRBV7-2 to TRBJ1-2; maybe TRBD1 (5 bases). This CDR3 is 14 amino acids long. Germline V gene lookup returns CDR1 SGHTA and CDR2 FQGNSA. V was shortened by 6 bases and J by 8 bases, with 19 bases between the two germline ends. The CDR3 nucleotides read TGTGCCAGCAGATCACGGCAGGGCGCGGTGGGCTACACCTTC. It yields the protein CASRSRQGAVGYTF.

V usage is TRBV30 and J usage is TRBJ2-5, with D possibly TRBD1 on 5 matching bases. V lost 4 bases and J lost 5, with 14 bases in between. The CDR3 spans 13 residues. Germline V lookup: CDR1 GTSNPN, CDR2 SVGIG (reference sequence). The CDR3 nucleotides are TGTGCCTGGACCCCCAGGGTTAGGGAGACCCAGTACTTC. Translated: CAWTPRVRETQYF.

The CDR3 here is CASSSWTGEGKTEAFF. CDR3 DNA sequence: TGTGCCAGCAGCTCCTGGACAGGAGAGGGTAAAACTGAAGCTTTCTTT. V gene TRBV9 combines with J gene TRBJ1-1; 7 nucleotides align to TRBD1. The CDR3 is made up of 16 amino acids. The junction had 14 bases not matched to a gene; V was cut back by 4 bases and J by 5 bases. Germline CDR1 and CDR2: SGDLS and YYNGEE.

This rearrangement joins TRBV27 to TRBJ1-1, with a possible D match to TRBD1 (5 bases). V dropped 7 bases and J dropped 4 bases, with 19 bases sitting between them. CDR1 and CDR2 (germline): MNHEY, SMNVEV (reference sequence). The CDR3 sequence is 15 residues long. CDR3 in DNA: TGTGCCAGCATCTTCTGGGGCAATAGGGGCACTGAAGCTTTCTTT. It is translated as CASIFWGNRGTEAFF.

This chain uses TRBV18 with TRBJ1-5; 7 nucleotides align to TRBD1. V dropped 8 bases and J dropped 4; count of bases not matched to a gene: 5. The germline V gene has CDR1 KGHSH and CDR2 LQKENI. CDR3 size: 13 residues. DNA of the CDR3: TGTGCCAGCCGGTCAGGGGGGAATCAGCCCCAGCATTTT. It is translated as CASRSGGNQPQHF.

CDR3 in amino acids: CASSQEVPGNGGELFF. The CDR3, as DNA: TGTGCCAGCAGCCAAGAAGTCCCAGGGAATGGCGGGGAGCTGTTTTTT. The chain couples TRBV3-1 (or the pseudogene TRBV3-2) to TRBJ2-2; the D gene is possibly TRBD1 (5 bases). The germline V and J ends were trimmed by 0 bases and 7 bases, with 15 bases remaining between them. This CDR3 is built from 16 residues. Germline V gives CDR1 LGHDT, CDR2 YNNKEL (reference sequence).